This T cell receptor beta chain was captured in a study of T cell responses to AZD1222 COVID-19 vaccine (TCRdb year 2021). Turning to the overall study: Because spike-specific TCR depth and breadth did not differ between the two schedules, AZD1222 recipients who got a second dose at roughly 4 weeks were pooled with those who got a second dose at roughly 12 weeks. A total of 233 trial participants underwent TCR sequencing, of whom roughly 210 had received two doses of AZD1222 and around 25 had received two doses of the MenACWY control vaccine. Trial participants were enrolled by age into subgroups of 18-55, 56-69 and 70-plus years, and around 140, 26 and 57 TCR-sequenced participants, respectively, were included in these subgroups. Study-wide findings and limitations: After two AZD1222 doses, spike-specific TCR breadth and depth were significantly higher than at day 0 and than in MenACWY recipients. Because no day 14 peak-response samples were available, the repertoires could be characterized only after the peak T cell response. Participants were mostly white British and included more females than males, and it was suggested by the authors that clonal diversity may have been underestimated. Conclusions about previously exposed vaccinees are limited because only a handful of AZD1222 recipients were SARS-CoV-2 seropositive at baseline. Vaccine-associated CD4 TCRs spanned the whole spike protein, with dominant responses in regions 160-218 and 743-854. Epitopes outside the regions mutated in the B.1.351 and B.1.1.7 variants were reportedly recognized by nearly half of the unique spike-specific TCRs. The 56-69-year group was small, and its depth increase did not reach significance, likely because of low power.

The CDR3 regions of human TCRbeta chains were analyzed by immunosequencing. For the original study's pipeline: Repertoire TCRs were checked for matches against a reference library of SARS-CoV-2-specific TCRs that had been generated using the MIRA antigen-specificity platform. Breadth was defined as the fraction of unique TCRs that were SARS-CoV-2-associated, and depth was defined as the fraction of total T cells that were SARS-CoV-2-associated. Using the MIRA data, each spike-specific TCR was assigned both to the spike region to which the TCR was reactive and to a CD4 or CD8 class. Log10-transformed breadth and depth values were compared by one-way ANOVA with Sidak's multiple comparisons tests. Held by TCRdb, this immuneACCESS table contains in-frame sequences only and omits some clones. Under half of the omission traces to an unresolved V gene where checked; the cause of the rest is unknown. Clone size and the V and J calls come from that table; the DNA yielded D and trimming. In this sample the table shows 90,000 to 120,000 clones, under 95% of which occur a single time. The leading ten clones occupy 22% of the sample.

In the paper's terms, the time point label means: baseline before first vaccination. The vaccinee samples were drawn from two UK trials, COV001 and COV002, one of which was a single-blind randomized controlled phase 2/3 trial testing AZD1222 (ChAdOx1 nCoV-19) in healthy adults. Trial participant PBMC samples were collected at day 0 and day 28 after the second dose for TCRbeta chain sequencing. The CDR3 measures 18 amino acids from cysteine to phenylalanine. The entry retains the CDR3 DNA only, 54 bases that are in frame from base 1. Between the V and J ends, shortened by 1 base and 5 bases respectively, the junction contains 20 bases. CDR1 and CDR2, per the germline V gene, are SGHVS and FNYEAQ. A remark on this clone: The antigen it binds to is not known. Within one base of it there is no much larger clone, and no base qualities were kept.

The specimen was peripheral blood, collected on day 0 of AZD1222 vaccination. The clonotype was recovered from an adult in good health. The chain joins TRBV7-6 to TRBJ2-2, with the D gene tentatively TRBD1 or TRBD2, based on 5 matching bases in each. CDR3 sequence: CASSLVGQGVSRTGELFF. The bases are TGTGCCAGCAGCTTAGTAGGGCAGGGAGTAAGTCGGACCGGGGAGCTGTTTTTT.